This T cell receptor (beta chain) stems from a study of beta chain features in type 1 diabetes. Notes on the study in general: VDJ junctions sequenced from type 1 diabetes patients showed fewer insertions and more deletions.

V shed 3 bases and J shed 7 bases, with 19 bases lying between them. CDR1 is SGHTA, CDR2 FQGNSA, per germline. There are 16 residues in the CDR3. The sequenced template was cDNA made from the entire isolated RNA. Assay: immunoSEQ multiplex PCR; the TCRdb copy retains only in-frame clones and omits some. The table records 860,000 or so clones, around a sixth of them present only once. To note about this clone: What it recognizes is unknown.

Sequencing was done on a sample of naive CD4+ T cells from blood. The source of this sequence is a young woman in good health. The J gene is TRBJ2-1, the V gene TRBV7-2, with TRBD2 as a possible D gene (5 bases). The CDR3: CASSLAGRRGRNEQFF. In DNA, the CDR3 is TGTGCCAGCAGCTTGGCGGGTCGTCGGGGTAGAAATGAGCAGTTCTTC. The full variable domain, in which reference TRBV7-2 and TRBJ2-1 provide the parts outside the CDR3, is GAGVSQSPSNKVTEKGKDVELRCDPISGHTALYWYRQSLGQGLEFLIYFQGNSAPDKSGLPSDRFSAERTGGSVSTLTIQRTQQEDSAVYLCASSLAGRRGRNEQFFGPGTRLTVL.